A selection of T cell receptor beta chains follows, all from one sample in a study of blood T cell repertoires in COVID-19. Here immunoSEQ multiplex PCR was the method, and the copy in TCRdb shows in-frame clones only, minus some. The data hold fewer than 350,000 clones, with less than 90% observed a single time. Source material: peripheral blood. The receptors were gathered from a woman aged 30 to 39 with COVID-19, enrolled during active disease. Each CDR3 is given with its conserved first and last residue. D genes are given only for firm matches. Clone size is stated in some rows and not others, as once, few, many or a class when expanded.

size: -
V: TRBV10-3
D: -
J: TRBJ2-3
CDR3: CAISPGIGTDTQYF
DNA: TGTGCCATCAGTCCAGGGATAGGCACAGATACGCAGTATTTT

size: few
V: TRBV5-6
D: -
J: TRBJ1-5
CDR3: CASSLWSGWQPQHF
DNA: TGTGCCAGCAGCCTATGGTCAGGGTGGCAGCCCCAGCATTTT

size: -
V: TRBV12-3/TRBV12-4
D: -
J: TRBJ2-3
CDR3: CASSLWGPDTQYF
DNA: TGTGCCAGCAGTCTGTGGGGGCCGGATACGCAGTATTTT

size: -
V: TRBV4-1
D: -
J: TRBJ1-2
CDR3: CASSRATGTNYGYTF
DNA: TGCGCCAGCAGCCGAGCCACAGGGACCAACTATGGCTACACCTTC

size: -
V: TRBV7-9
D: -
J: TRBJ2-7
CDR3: CASSLVKTAPSYEQYF
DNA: TGTGCCAGCAGCTTAGTAAAAACAGCTCCCTCCTACGAGCAGTACTTC

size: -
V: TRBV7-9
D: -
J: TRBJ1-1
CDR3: CASSFSLGHTEAFF
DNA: TGTGCCAGCAGCTTCTCACTGGGGCACACTGAAGCTTTCTTT

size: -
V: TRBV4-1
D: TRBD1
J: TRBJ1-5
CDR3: CASSPGTGSNQPQHF
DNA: TGCGCCAGCAGCCCCGGGACAGGGAGCAATCAGCCCCAGCATTTT

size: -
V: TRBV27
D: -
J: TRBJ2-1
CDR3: CASSPRGINEQFF
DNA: TGTGCCAGCAGCCCGCGAGGGATCAATGAGCAGTTCTTC

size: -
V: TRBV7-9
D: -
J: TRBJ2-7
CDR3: CASSLVGRDYEQYF
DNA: TGTGCCAGCAGCTTAGTCGGACGGGACTACGAGCAGTACTTC

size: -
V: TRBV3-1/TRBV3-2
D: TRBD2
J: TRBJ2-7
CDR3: CASSQGGWQYF
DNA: TGTGCCAGCAGCCAGGGGGGGTGGCAGTACTTC

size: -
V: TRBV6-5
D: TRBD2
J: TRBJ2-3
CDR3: CASSYGLAGLTDTQYF
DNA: TGTGCCAGCAGTTACGGACTAGCGGGGTTAACAGATACGCAGTATTTT

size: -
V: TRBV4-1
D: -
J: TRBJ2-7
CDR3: CASSQGDTYYYEQYF
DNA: TGCGCCAGCAGCCAAGGGGACACCTATTACTACGAGCAGTACTTC

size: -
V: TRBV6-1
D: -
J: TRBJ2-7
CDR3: CASSEQAYEQYF
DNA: TGTGCCAGCAGTGAACAGGCCTACGAGCAGTACTTC

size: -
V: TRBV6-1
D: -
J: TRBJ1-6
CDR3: CASSARQVSSYNSPLHF
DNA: TGTGCCAGCAGTGCTCGACAGGTCAGCTCCTATAATTCACCCCTCCACTTT

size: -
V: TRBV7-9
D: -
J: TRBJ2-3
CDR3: CASSQRLLLTDTQYF
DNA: TGTGCCAGCAGCCAACGACTACTTTTAACAGATACGCAGTATTTT

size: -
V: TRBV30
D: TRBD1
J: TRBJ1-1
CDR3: CAWSRGQGAGMNTEAFF
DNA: TGTGCCTGGAGTAGGGGACAGGGGGCAGGCATGAACACTGAAGCTTTCTTT

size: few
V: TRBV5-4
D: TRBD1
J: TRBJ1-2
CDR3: CASSQGGQAHYGYTF
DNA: TGTGCCAGCAGCCAGGGGGGACAGGCCCACTATGGCTACACCTTC

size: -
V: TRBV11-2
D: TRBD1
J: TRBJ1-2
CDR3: CASSYDRDLSYGYTF
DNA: TGTGCCAGCAGCTACGACAGGGACTTGAGCTATGGCTACACCTTC

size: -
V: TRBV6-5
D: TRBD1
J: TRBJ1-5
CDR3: CASSYPGTGFDQPQHF
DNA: TGTGCCAGCAGTTACCCCGGGACAGGCTTTGATCAGCCCCAGCATTTT

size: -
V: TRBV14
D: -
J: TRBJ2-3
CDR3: CASSPTRQAYTDTQYF
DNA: TGTGCCAGCAGCCCTACTAGGCAGGCCTACACAGATACGCAGTATTTT

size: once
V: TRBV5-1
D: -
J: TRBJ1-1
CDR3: CASSLSGGGNTEAFF
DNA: TGCGCCAGCAGCTTATCCGGCGGGGGGAACACTGAAGCTTTCTTT

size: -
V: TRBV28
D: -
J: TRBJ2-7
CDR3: CASSSGLQAYEQYF
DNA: TGTGCCAGCAGTTCGGGCTTACAGGCGTACGAGCAGTACTTC

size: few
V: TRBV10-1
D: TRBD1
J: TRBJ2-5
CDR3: CASSLSRTGEETQYF
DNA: TGCGCCAGCAGCCTTTCAAGGACAGGTGAAGAGACCCAGTACTTC

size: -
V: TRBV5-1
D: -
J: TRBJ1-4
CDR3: CASSLRGIGEKLFF
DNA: TGCGCCAGCAGCTTGAGGGGAATCGGGGAAAAACTGTTTTTT

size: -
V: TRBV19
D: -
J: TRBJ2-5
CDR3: CASTPGQSWETQYF
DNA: TGTGCCAGTACCCCTGGACAGTCCTGGGAGACCCAGTACTTC

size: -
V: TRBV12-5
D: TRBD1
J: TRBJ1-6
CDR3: CASGPGTATDSPLHF
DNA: TGTGCTAGTGGCCCGGGGACAGCCACCGATTCACCCCTCCACTTT

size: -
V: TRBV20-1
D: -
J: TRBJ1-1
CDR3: CSADPGAEAFF
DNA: TGCAGTGCTGATCCGGGTGCTGAAGCTTTCTTT

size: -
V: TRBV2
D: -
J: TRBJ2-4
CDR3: CASSEVQRQYF
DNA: TGTGCCAGCAGTGAGGTACAGAGACAGTACTTC

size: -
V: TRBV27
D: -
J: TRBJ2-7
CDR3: CASSWGSEQYF
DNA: TGTGCCAGCAGTTGGGGCTCCGAGCAGTACTTC

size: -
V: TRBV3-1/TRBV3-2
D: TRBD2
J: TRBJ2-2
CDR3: CASSQENLAGVNTGELFF
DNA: TGTGCCAGCAGCCAAGAAAACCTGGCGGGAGTCAACACCGGGGAGCTGTTTTTT

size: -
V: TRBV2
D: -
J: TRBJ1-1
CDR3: CASSENYGRGEAFF
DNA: TGTGCCAGCAGTGAAAATTATGGCAGGGGAGAAGCTTTCTTT

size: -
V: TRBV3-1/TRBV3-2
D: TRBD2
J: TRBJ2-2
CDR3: CASSAGGPNTGELFF
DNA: TGTGCCAGCAGTGCGGGGGGGCCCAACACCGGGGAGCTGTTTTTT